This T cell receptor (beta chain) was captured by sequencing in a study of blood T cells in healthy people across ages. Findings and limits, study-wide: Roughly linearly, TCR beta diversity per million T cells fell as age increased. Versus aged donors, long-lived donors had higher diversity and more naive CD4+ cells.

Germline lookup yields CDR1 KGHSH and CDR2 LQKENI. This CDR3 spans 14 amino acids. V gave up 3 bases and J gave up 4 bases, with 12 bases separating them. The donors, healthy Caucasians from Russia, were aged 6 to 90. The use of a sample-barcoded 5' primer and a J-beta primer mix characterized a second PCR of roughly 7 to 12 cycles. All samples yielded 2.5 million or more CDR3-containing paired-end reads. Each CDR3 protein is one row after TCRdb ran MiXCR on the 5' RACE reads. The sample has 1.8 million or so distinct CDR3 sequences, about two fifths seen once. A word on this clonotype: Its antigen is still unknown.

The TCR sequence derives from a human donor in good health. The sequenced material came from blood. The chain links TRBV18 to TRBJ1-2, with D unresolved. The DNA for the CDR3 is TGTGCCAGCTCACCCCAGCAGTGGGCCTATGGCTACACCTTC. Amino acids: CASSPQQWAYGYTF.